A single sample is the source of the 2 T cell receptor beta chains below, sequenced in a study of blood T cell repertoires in COVID-19 (dated by TCRdb to 2019 to 2021). The library was built by means of the immunoSEQ multiplex PCR assay. TCRdb stores this immuneACCESS table with in-frame sequences only. Part of the clones is absent; in the studies checked, under half of the shortfall reflects unresolved V genes, and no reason is known for the rest. This sample has roughly 270,000 clones in its table, and roughly 85% of those were observed once. The ten largest clonotypes hold less than 6.5% of the sample. The sequenced sample consisted of peripheral blood. These receptors all come from a man aged 50 to 60 with active or convalescent COVID-19.

The chain joins TRBV18 to TRBJ1-2; D might be TRBD1 (5 bases). Trimming left V 5 bases short and J 2 bases short, with 15 bases between. CDR1 KGHSH and CDR2 LQKENI come from the germline V gene. The length of the CDR3 is 15 residues. The CDR3 sequence is CASSSAPTDNYGYTF. The CDR3, as DNA: TGTGCCAGCTCATCCGCCCCGACAGACAACTATGGCTACACCTTC. Based on the CDR3 plus reference TRBV18 and TRBJ1-2, the full variable domain is NAGVMQNPRHLVRRRGQEARLRCSPMKGHSHVYWYRQLPEEGLKFMVYLQKENIIDESGMPKERFSAEFPKEGPSILRIQQVVRGDSAAYFCASSSAPTDNYGYTFGSGTRLTVV.

The chain recombines TRBV5-1 with TRBJ1-1; no definite D call. The CDR3 is made up of 14 amino acids. V lost 1 base, J lost 7 bases, and 14 bases lay in between. From germline, CDR1 is SGHRS and CDR2 YFSETQ. The CDR3 protein is CASSLLVAGFEAFF. For the CDR3, the DNA is TGCGCCAGCAGCTTGCTTGTAGCGGGGTTTGAAGCTTTCTTT.